This TCR beta chain was found in a study of cytomegalovirus exposure and HLA in healthy donors (dated by TCRdb to 2016 to 2017). Turning to the overall study: An earlier analysis of 587 of the donors reported roughly 270 Gb of sequence data and 100 million to 140 million unique TCR beta sequences from 150 million to 200 million T cells. The genetic ancestry cluster associated with self-reported Caucasian donors included about 81% of the approximately 430 genotyped donors. The study used immunosequencing to profile the T cell repertoires of around 600 subjects and linked those repertoires to cytomegalovirus serostatus. A later genetic analysis used genome-wide SNP genotypes for about 60% of the 666 donors, treating that subset as a discovery cohort. Rather than drawing on any new phenotypic data, the later analysis identified candidate immune exposures from TCR beta sequences and the way those sequences occurred across donors. To predict cytomegalovirus infection status, the study brought together high-throughput TCR immunosequencing, statistical association of individual TCRs with disease status, and machine learning. Across some 400 genotyped donors of the cohort, an average of approximately 240,000 unique TCR beta nucleotide sequences per donor were sequenced, and roughly 20% of those sequences were non-productive. Every discovery cohort repertoire had been produced on one sequencing platform. Approximately 310 gigabases of sequencing data and tens of millions of unique TCR sequences were included in an early release covering roughly 600 HLA-typed donors. The study aimed to test whether cataloging public T cell receptors could reveal signatures of past pathogen exposure. Both class I and class II loci were covered by HLA typing, at four-digit resolution. To decide whether each TCR beta V gene segment behaved as functional or pseudogenic, an earlier analysis of over 500 of the donors relied on high-throughput TCR beta sequencing. In a later analysis, previously published TCR beta repertoires from 600 to 850 donors were re-analyzed and high-resolution HLA genotyping was added so that TCR occurrence patterns could be studied. Roughly 5 DR-DQ haplotypes were treated as single units for association and clustering because of strong linkage in the cohort. In addition to the first cohort of 666 subjects, a separate validation cohort of around 110 different subjects was used. Typing coverage differed by locus: A, B, C, DRB1 and DQB1 were typed in about 629-640 donors, DQA1 in 500 to 550, DPA1 in approximately 600, and DPB1 in 400 to 490. Donor age, sex, ethnicity and CMV serostatus were collected together with the repertoire data.

The library was built by means of the immunoSEQ multiplex PCR assay. A mixture of 60 forward primers for TCR Vbeta segments and 13 reverse primers for TCR Jbeta segments was used in the multiplex PCR. A multiplex PCR assay on genomic DNA amplified the CDR3 region of rearranged TCR beta genes. The Illumina HiSeq System was used to sequence the amplified TCR beta libraries as 87-base-pair reads. The published analysis was carried out like this. Across the 666 repertoires, a later analysis counted 80 million or so unique TCR beta chains, roughly 11 million of which were shared by at least two donors. Raw reads were error-corrected and collapsed into unique sequences by a nearest-neighbor algorithm in which closely related sequences were merged to remove PCR and sequencing errors. Alignment of CDR3 sequences to IMGT reference sequences was used to assign V, D and J gene segments. For a sequence to be retained, a match of at least six nucleotides to both a V gene segment and a J gene segment was required. A rearrangement was called productive if the CDR3 had no stop codons and remained in frame with V and J, and every other rearrangement was called non-productive. Following IMGT convention, CDR3 was defined as the stretch from the second conserved V-encoded cysteine to the conserved J-encoded phenylalanine. In an earlier analysis of roughly 610 of the donors, sequences lacking an unambiguous match to a single V gene segment were excluded. An earlier analysis of over 450 of the donors classified V segments as functional when productive rearrangements were above 56.7% and as segregating when the standard deviation between donors was above 5%. A statistical classification framework was built to diagnose cytomegalovirus status from the catalog of TCR beta chain sequences. In a later analysis, V and J genes were assigned by comparing TCR nucleotide sequences against IMGT/GENE-DB human TR gene sequences. In a later analysis, CDR3 sequences and most-parsimonious VDJ recombination scenarios were assigned using the TCRdist pipeline. In a later analysis, each TCR beta chain was defined by its CDR3 amino acid sequence together with its V-gene family, and reads lacking a unique V-gene family were excluded. To address suspected cross-contamination and a sequencing artifact, a later analysis removed 550 to 750 highly shared, low-generation-probability nucleotide sequences. A later analysis calculated a clonal expansion index for each public chain from normalized within-repertoire ranks of inferred template counts. In a later analysis, generation probabilities were computed using a VDJ recombination model fitted to out-of-frame rearrangements, and the results were checked against IGoR. In a later analysis, hypergeometric tests were used to score TCR-TCR, TCR-HLA and TCR-CMV co-occurrence, with a repertoire-size bias correction applied to TCR pairs. False discovery rates were estimated in a later analysis by permuting HLA or CMV assignments 20 times. In a later analysis, co-occurring TCRs were grouped using DBSCAN, with TCRdist sequence similarity added in when clustering inside HLA-allele-positive subsets. Repertoires with fewer than 30,000 or more than 120,000 public chains were left out of co-occurrence clustering, as were four to six repertoires with anomalous nucleotide sharing. TCRdb mirrors the immuneACCESS table, restricted to in-frame sequences. Some clones are absent from its copies; in checked studies, under half trace to an unresolved V gene, and the reason for the others is unknown. The V and J calls and clone size were taken over from that table, and D and trimming were inferred from the DNA. For this sample the table gives about 200,000 clones, of which around three quarters were detected only once. 3.5% to 5% of the sample comes from the top ten.

Overall study outcomes, separate from this receptor: Across donors, most TCR sequences were observed very rarely, whereas some public TCRs were present in many individuals. The classifier was reported to diagnose cytomegalovirus status with high specificity and sensitivity in both the original cohort and the validation cohort. In vitro tests confirmed that a few of the cytomegalovirus-associated TCR beta chains recognize cytomegalovirus antigens. A later analysis found that TCR association rates varied across HLA loci, with DRB1 alleles showing the most associated TCRs and HLA-C alleles the fewest. In a later genetic analysis, a missense DCLRE1C variant was associated with V-gene and J-gene trimming of TCR beta chains, and the association was replicated in an independent cohort. The study listed 150 to 200 TCR beta chains as associated with cytomegalovirus. Assigning TCR associations to individual alleles was difficult when HLA alleles, especially DR and DQ, strongly co-occurred. A further reported finding was that TCR beta sequences accurately predicted the HLA-A and HLA-B alleles for most subjects in the first cohort. Compared with the approximately 720-donor mean, donors in an Asian-associated ancestry cluster had fewer N-insertions in productive TCRs, according to a later genetic analysis. A later analysis found that most CMV-associated TCR beta chains appeared HLA-restricted, with HLA associations seemingly driven largely by CMV exposure. In this cohort, only TCR beta chains were sequenced, and detectable features were limited by the absence of alpha or paired-chain data. According to the authors, the approach could potentially be generalized to other disease states and immunological phenotypes. In an earlier analysis of 587 of the donors, most TCR beta V segments appeared in productive rearrangements about 87% or about 30% of the time, broadly matching IMGT annotations. According to a later analysis, parvovirus B19, influenza, CMV and Epstein-Barr virus appeared linked to several top co-occurrence clusters. Because HLA typing was missing for some donors at each locus, association tests included only the typed subset. In a later analysis, around 17,000 TCR beta sequences were associated with specific HLA alleles at a false discovery rate of 0.05. Correlated functional status among segregating V segments might reflect linkage disequilibrium, but an unknown experimental factor could not be ruled out. In a later analysis, HLA-associated TCR beta chains showed more clonal expansion and lower generation probabilities than non-associated chains that were equally common. Sequencing depth was assumed to be roughly uniform across donors in the presence/absence analyses, though that assumption may not hold. Immune exposure information for the cohort was limited to CMV serostatus. A cluster of highly shared sequence variants was judged likely to be a technical artifact of the sequencing pipeline. Because counts were too low, some 16 rarely observed V segments, including chromosome 9 orphons, were excluded from the earlier analysis of 587 of the donors.

Concerning this clone: Its specific antigen is unknown. No per-base quality is available; no much larger clone lies one base away.

The cohort was made up of hundreds of healthy bone marrow donors. At the time of sampling, all cohort members were nominally healthy, though unrecorded immune exposures were likely present. The donor was CMV seropositive and belonged to the group of over 250 seropositive cohort members. Each donor provided a peripheral blood sample, and peripheral blood mononuclear cells were used for TCR beta sequencing. Genomic DNA extraction from the blood cell samples was performed with the Qiagen DNeasy Blood Extraction Kit. The sequenced material came from PBMCs. This receptor was obtained from a woman aged 25 to 39 in good health and CMV-seropositive.

The DNA sequence is given as TGCGCCAGCAGCTTGGGTCAGAGTCGGGACGAGCAGTACTTC. It codes for CASSLGQSRDEQYF. This chain is built from TRBV5-1 and TRBJ2-7; the D gene identity is not certain. V is clipped by 0 bases and J by 5 bases, and the sequence between their germline boundaries is 12 bases long. The germline V gene specifies SGHRS as CDR1 and YFSETQ as CDR2. Counted from cysteine to phenylalanine, this CDR3 has 14 amino acids. Solely the CDR3 DNA is kept, with 42 bases framed from the first base.